Listed here are 15 T cell receptor beta chains from one sample, sequenced in a study of blood T cells in healthy people across ages. Using a J-beta primer mix together with a sample-barcoded 5' primer, a second PCR was run for roughly 6 to 11 cycles. One entry per CDR3 protein results from TCRdb running MiXCR on the 5' RACE reads. The profile shows roughly 1.5 million distinct CDR3 sequences, roughly two fifths of them singletons. The source material was blood. These TCRs come from a woman between 18 and 30 years old in good health.

This chain links TRBV4-3 with TRBJ2-2, with 8 nucleotides matching TRBD1. The V and J ends lost 2 bases and 7 bases, in that order; junction bases with no gene match: 3. The germline V gene encodes CDR1 LGHNA and CDR2 YSLEER. The CDR3 consists of 14 residues. DNA for the CDR3: TGCGCCAGCAGCCAACTTGACAGGGGCGGGGAGCTGTTTTTT. Its protein product is CASSQLDRGGELFF.

J is TRBJ1-5 and V is TRBV20-1; D unresolved. The CDR3 is made up of 13 amino acids. V gave up 0 bases and J gave up 7 bases, with 10 bases separating them. Germline V gene lookup returns CDR1 DFQATT and CDR2 SNEGSKA (reference sequence). The CDR3 reads CSARDDKGQPQHF. The DNA for the CDR3 is TGCAGTGCTAGAGATGATAAAGGGCAGCCCCAGCATTTT.

In this sample, this clonotype turned up a few times. The chain joins TRBV20-1 to TRBJ2-7, with 8 nucleotides matching TRBD2. This CDR3 contains 15 residues. Germline-derived CDR1 and CDR2 are DFQATT and SNEGSKA (reference sequence). V gave up 3 bases and J gave up 0 bases; unmatched junction bases: 7. The CDR3 coding sequence is TGCAGTGCTAGTAAAGCGGGAGTTTCCTCCTACGAGCAGTACTTC. Its protein product is CSASKAGVSSYEQYF.

This clonotype has at least ten counts. The chain is built from TRBV12-3 or TRBV12-4 and TRBJ2-3; 7 bases map to TRBD2. The CDR3 is 16 amino acids. V shed 0 bases, J shed 2 bases, and the junction held 5 bases outside the gene matches. The CDR3 sequence: CASSLAASGYTDTQYF. CDR3 in DNA: TGTGCCAGCAGTTTAGCAGCTAGCGGATACACAGATACGCAGTATTTT.

This chain uses TRBV18 with TRBJ1-5; possible D gene TRBD1, 6 bases. The CDR3 has 14 residues. Trimming removed 5 bases from V and 2 bases from J, with 10 bases in between. Germline-derived CDR1 and CDR2 are KGHSH and LQKENI. The CDR3 nucleotides are TGTGCCAGCTCAGTCTCAGGGGGCAATCAGCCCCAGCATTTT. Its protein is CASSVSGGNQPQHF.

This clonotype was observed a few times. The gene calls are TRBV6-5 and TRBJ1-6; D call uncertain. V lost 0 bases to trimming and J lost 10 bases, with 7 bases between them. The CDR3 spans 13 residues. The V gene's germline CDR1 is MNHEY and CDR2 SVGAGI. Here the CDR3 reads CASSYSQRSPLHF. In DNA, the CDR3 is TGTGCCAGCAGTTACTCGCAGAGATCACCCCTCCACTTT.

This rearrangement joins TRBV5-1 to TRBJ1-6; D gene ambiguous. V lost 1 base to trimming and J lost 7 bases, with 12 bases between them. Germline V gene sequence: CDR1 SGHRS, CDR2 YFSETQ. The CDR3 totals 15 residues. CDR3 nucleotides: TGCGCCAGCAGCTTGTCGAGGGATACCAATTCACCCCTCCACTTT. It encodes CASSLSRDTNSPLHF.

V gene TRBV27 combines with J gene TRBJ1-5; D not certain. The germline V gene encodes CDR1 MNHEY and CDR2 SMNVEV (reference sequence). The ends were cut back, 5 bases at V and 2 bases at J, with 13 bases in the middle. The CDR3 is 15 residues long. CDR3 sequence: CASSVIPGGNQPQHF. CDR3 DNA: TGTGCCAGCAGTGTCATTCCTGGGGGCAATCAGCCCCAGCATTTT.

This clonotype has only a few counts. The chain employs TRBV6-1 and TRBJ1-6; 9 bases align to TRBD1. The CDR3 runs 15 residues. Germline trimming cut 4 bases from V and 6 bases from J; bases unmatched to any gene: 4. The V gene's germline CDR1 is MNHNS and CDR2 SASEGT. The CDR3 protein is CASSVGTGFNSPLHF. The DNA of the CDR3 is TGTGCCAGCAGTGTGGGGACAGGGTTTAATTCACCCCTCCACTTT.

This clonotype occurred a few times. The rearrangement joins TRBV20-1 to TRBJ2-1; D is undetermined. The DNA matches TRBJ2-7 better at its end, which makes the J call doubtful. The germline V gene has CDR1 DFQATT and CDR2 SNEGSKA (reference sequence). This CDR3 comprises 16 residues. The CDR3 bases are TGCAGTGCTAGAGATCTGGGCGGAAGCTCCTACAATGAGCAGTACTTC. The encoded protein is CSARDLGGSSYNEQYF.

CDR3 DNA sequence: TGTGCCAGCAGTTTGAACGGGGAGCTGTTTTTT. This encodes CASSLNGELFF. The V gene is TRBV12-3 or TRBV12-4, the J gene TRBJ2-2; D not certain. The CDR3 covers 11 residues. V lost 3 bases and J 7 bases, leaving 3 bases between the germline ends.

The V and J genes are TRBV6-5 and TRBJ1-1; D is undetermined. The V end was cut by 4 bases, the J end by 0 bases, with 12 bases between. Germline values: CDR1 MNHEY, CDR2 SVGAGI. CDR3 length: 15 amino acids. CDR3 region: CASSSSDGMNTEAFF. In DNA, the CDR3 is TGTGCCAGCAGTTCCTCGGACGGCATGAACACTGAAGCTTTCTTT.

This clonotype was seen a few times. The chain uses TRBV20-1 and TRBJ2-5, with D possibly TRBD1 on 6 matching bases. Germline V gene data show CDR1 as DFQATT and CDR2 as SNEGSKA (reference sequence). The germline V and J ends were trimmed by 0 bases and 4 bases, with 15 bases remaining between them. The CDR3 extends over 15 amino acids. For the CDR3, the DNA is TGCAGTGCTAGAGATTTGGGGGCGGACGGAGAGACCCAGTACTTC. Protein sequence: CSARDLGADGETQYF.

This clonotype turned up a few times. The chain couples TRBV6-1 to TRBJ1-4; D is perhaps TRBD1 (6 bases). Germline V gives CDR1 MNHNS, CDR2 SASEGT. This CDR3 spans 14 amino acids. The V and J ends lost 7 bases and 7 bases respectively, with 16 bases between them. This chain's CDR3 is CASISGGRIEKLFF. The CDR3 DNA is TGTGCCAGCATTAGCGGGGGGCGAATTGAAAAACTGTTTTTT.

The chain recombines TRBV7-6 with TRBJ2-7; the D is unclear. The better agreement between TRBJ2-5 and the DNA end casts doubt on the J call. The CDR3 is 14 residues long. Per the germline V gene, CDR1 is SGHVS and CDR2 is FNYEAQ. In nucleotides, the CDR3 is TGTGCCAGCACCCTGACACGTTTCGAAGAGACCCAGTACTTC. Translating gives CASTLTRFEETQYF.